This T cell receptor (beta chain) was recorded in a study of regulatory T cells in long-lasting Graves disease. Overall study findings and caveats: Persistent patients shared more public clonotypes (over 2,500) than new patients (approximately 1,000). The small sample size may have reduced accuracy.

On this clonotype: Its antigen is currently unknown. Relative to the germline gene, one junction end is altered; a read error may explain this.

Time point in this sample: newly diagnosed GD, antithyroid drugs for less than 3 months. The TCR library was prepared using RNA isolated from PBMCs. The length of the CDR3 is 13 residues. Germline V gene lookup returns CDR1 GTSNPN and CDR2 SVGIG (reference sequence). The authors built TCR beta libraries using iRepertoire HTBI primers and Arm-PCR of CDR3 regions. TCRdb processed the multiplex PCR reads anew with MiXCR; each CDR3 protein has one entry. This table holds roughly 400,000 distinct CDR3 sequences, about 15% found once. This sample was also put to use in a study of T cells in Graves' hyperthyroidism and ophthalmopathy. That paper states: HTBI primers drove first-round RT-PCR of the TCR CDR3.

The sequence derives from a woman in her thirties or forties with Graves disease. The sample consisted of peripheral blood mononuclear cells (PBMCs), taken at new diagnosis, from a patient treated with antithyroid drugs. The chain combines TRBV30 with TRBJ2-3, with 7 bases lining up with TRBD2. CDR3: CVWAGAGTDTQYF. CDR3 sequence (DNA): TGTGTCTGGGCGGGAGCTGGCACAGATACGCAGTATTTT.